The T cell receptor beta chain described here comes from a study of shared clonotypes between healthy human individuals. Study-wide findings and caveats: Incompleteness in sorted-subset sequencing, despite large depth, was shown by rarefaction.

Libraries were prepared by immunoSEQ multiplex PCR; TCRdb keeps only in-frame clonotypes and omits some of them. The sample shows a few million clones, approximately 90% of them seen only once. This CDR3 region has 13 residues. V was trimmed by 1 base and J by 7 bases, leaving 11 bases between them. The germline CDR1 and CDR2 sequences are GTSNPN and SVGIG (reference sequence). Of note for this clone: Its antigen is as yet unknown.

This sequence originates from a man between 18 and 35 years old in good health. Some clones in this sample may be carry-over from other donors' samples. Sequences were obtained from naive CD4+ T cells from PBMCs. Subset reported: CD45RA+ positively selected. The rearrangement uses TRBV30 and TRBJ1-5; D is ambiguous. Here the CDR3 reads CAWSGGPQQPQHF. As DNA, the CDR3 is TGTGCCTGGAGTGGAGGGCCCCAGCAGCCCCAGCATTTT. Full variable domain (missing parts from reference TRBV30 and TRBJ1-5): SQTIHQWPATLVQPVGSPLSLECTVEGTSNPNLYWYRQAAGRGLQLLFYSVGIGQISSEVPQNLSASRPQDRQFILSSKKLLLSDSGFYLCAWSGGPQQPQHFGDGTRLSIL.